This T cell receptor beta chain was recorded in a study of regulatory T cells in long-lasting Graves disease. Sample time point: persistent/refractory GD, antithyroid drugs over 5 years with positive TRAb. The TCR library was prepared using RNA isolated from PBMCs. This clonotype showed up just a few times. Arm-PCR of CDR3 regions and iRepertoire HTBI primers were the basis on which TCR beta libraries were built. TCRdb redid the calling of the multiplex PCR reads with MiXCR, one entry per CDR3 protein. The top ten clones hold 45% to 70% of a sample with some 280,000 distinct CDR3 sequences, around 21% of them seen once. The sequenced sample was peripheral blood mononuclear cells (PBMCs), obtained when the disease was refractory, from a patient treated with antithyroid drugs. The receptor comes from a female donor with Graves disease.

The CDR3 region is CSARSIFSGAGEQYF. CDR3 nucleotide sequence: TGCAGTGCTAGAAGTATTTTTAGCGGGGCTGGGGAGCAGTACTTC. The chain joins TRBV20-1 to TRBJ2-7, with 8 bases that match TRBD2. Germline CDR1 and CDR2: DFQATT and SNEGSKA (reference sequence). This CDR3 contains 15 residues. The J segment lost 7 bases and the V segment lost 2 bases, leaving 13 bases of the junction unmatched.